Listed below are T cell receptor beta chains from one sample, sequenced in a study of identical twins. TCRdb re-analysed the 5' RACE reads in MiXCR, keeping a single row per CDR3 protein. The sample yields more than 1.5 million distinct CDR3 sequences, around 29% seen once. The source material was cord blood. These receptors originate from a newborn girl in good health. The CDR3 runs from the conserved cysteine through the conserved F or W. D genes are given only for firm matches. A clone size is listed for some rows: how often the clone was seen (once, few, many), or a class if it is expanded.

cdr3_aa | cdr3_nt | j_call | d_call | v_call | clone_size
CASSSDVYGYTF | TGCGCCAGCAGCTCGGACGTTTATGGCTACACCTTC | TRBJ1-2 | NA | TRBV5-1 | NA
CASSIYGTSGKLAKNIQYF | TGTGCCAGTAGTATTTACGGGACTAGCGGGAAACTTGCCAAAAACATTCAGTACTTC | TRBJ2-4 | TRBD2 | TRBV19 | NA
CSARSQGVEQYF | TGCAGTGCTAGATCTCAGGGGGTCGAGCAGTACTTC | TRBJ2-7 | TRBD1 | TRBV20-1 | few
CASSYGLFVVGYTF | TGTGCCAGCAGTTACGGGTTGTTTGTAGTTGGCTACACCTTC | TRBJ1-2 | NA | TRBV6-6 | many
CASGLGQGADTQYF | TGTGCTAGTGGTTTGGGACAGGGGGCAGATACGCAGTATTTT | TRBJ2-3 | TRBD1 | TRBV12-5 | few
CSVEDGESNEQYF | TGCAGCGTTGAAGATGGGGAATCTAACGAGCAGTACTTC | TRBJ2-7 | NA | TRBV29-1 | many
CASSELQYSPYEQYF | TGTGCCAGCAGTGAATTACAGTACTCCCCCTACGAGCAGTACTTC | TRBJ2-7 | NA | TRBV6-1 | NA
CASSPTTTPLFYEQYF | TGCGCCAGCAGCCCTACGACCACCCCTCTTTTCTACGAGCAGTACTTC | TRBJ2-7 | NA | TRBV5-1 | NA
CASRKRPGQLTDTQYF | TGTGCCAGCAGGAAGCGACCGGGACAGCTCACAGATACGCAGTATTTT | TRBJ2-3 | TRBD1 | TRBV27 | few
CASSQVAVNEQYF | TGCGCCAGCAGCCAAGTGGCGGTAAATGAGCAGTACTTC | TRBJ2-7 | NA | TRBV4-1 | once
CASSVERRGGEWYNEQFF | TGTGCCAGCAGCGTAGAGCGGCGGGGGGGCGAATGGTACAATGAGCAGTTCTTC | TRBJ2-1 | TRBD2 | TRBV9 | NA
CASTKTDTEAFF | TGTGCCAGCACCAAGACAGACACTGAAGCTTTCTTT | TRBJ1-1 | NA | TRBV7-9 | few
CASRRTGRMNTEAFF | TGCGCCAGCAGACGGACCGGACGCATGAACACTGAAGCTTTCTTT | TRBJ1-1 | NA | TRBV10-1 | NA
CASSQETSGGYEQYF | TGCGCCAGCAGCCAAGAAACTAGCGGGGGTTACGAGCAGTACTTC | TRBJ2-7 | TRBD2 | TRBV4-1 | few
CASSSGLAGVELFF | TGCGCCAGCAGCTCCGGACTAGCGGGAGTTGAGCTGTTTTTT | TRBJ2-2 | TRBD2 | TRBV5-1 | NA
CSAADRGRNHGYTF | TGCAGTGCCGCAGACAGGGGGCGAAACCATGGCTACACCTTC | TRBJ1-2 | TRBD1 | TRBV20-1 | NA
CSAPDPVNYGYTF | TGCAGTGCTCCGGACCCCGTTAACTATGGCTACACCTTC | TRBJ1-2 | NA | TRBV20-1 | NA
CAISEMTDRYEQFF | TGTGCCATCAGTGAGATGACCGATCGGTATGAGCAGTTCTTC | TRBJ2-1 | NA | TRBV10-3 | many